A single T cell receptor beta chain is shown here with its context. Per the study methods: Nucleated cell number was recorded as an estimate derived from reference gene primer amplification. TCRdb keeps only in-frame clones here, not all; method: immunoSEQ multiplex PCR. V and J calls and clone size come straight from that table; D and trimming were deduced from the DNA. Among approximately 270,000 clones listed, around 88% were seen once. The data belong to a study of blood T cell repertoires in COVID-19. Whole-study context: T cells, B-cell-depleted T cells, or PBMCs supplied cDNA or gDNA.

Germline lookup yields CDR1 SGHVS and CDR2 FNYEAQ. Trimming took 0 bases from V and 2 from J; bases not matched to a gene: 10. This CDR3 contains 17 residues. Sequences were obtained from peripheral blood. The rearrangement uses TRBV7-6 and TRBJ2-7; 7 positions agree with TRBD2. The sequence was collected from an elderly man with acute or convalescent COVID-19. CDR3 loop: CASSLAPRKRGTYEQYF. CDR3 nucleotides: TGTGCCAGCAGCTTAGCCCCCCGAAAGCGGGGCACCTACGAGCAGTACTTC.